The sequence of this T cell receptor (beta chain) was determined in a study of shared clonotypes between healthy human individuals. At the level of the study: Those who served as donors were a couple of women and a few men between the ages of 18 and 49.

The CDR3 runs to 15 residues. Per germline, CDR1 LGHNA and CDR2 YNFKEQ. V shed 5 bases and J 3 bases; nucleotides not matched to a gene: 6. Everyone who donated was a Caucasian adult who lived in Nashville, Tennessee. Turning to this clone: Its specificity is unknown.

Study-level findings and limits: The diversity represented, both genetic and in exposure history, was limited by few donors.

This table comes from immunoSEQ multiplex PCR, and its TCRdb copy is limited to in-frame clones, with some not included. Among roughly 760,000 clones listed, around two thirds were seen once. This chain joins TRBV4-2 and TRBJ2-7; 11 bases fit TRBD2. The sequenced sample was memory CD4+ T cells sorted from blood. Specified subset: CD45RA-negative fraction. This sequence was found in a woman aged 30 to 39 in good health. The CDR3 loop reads CASSTGTSGNYEQYF. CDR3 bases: TGTGCCAGCAGCACCGGGACTAGCGGCAACTACGAGCAGTACTTC.